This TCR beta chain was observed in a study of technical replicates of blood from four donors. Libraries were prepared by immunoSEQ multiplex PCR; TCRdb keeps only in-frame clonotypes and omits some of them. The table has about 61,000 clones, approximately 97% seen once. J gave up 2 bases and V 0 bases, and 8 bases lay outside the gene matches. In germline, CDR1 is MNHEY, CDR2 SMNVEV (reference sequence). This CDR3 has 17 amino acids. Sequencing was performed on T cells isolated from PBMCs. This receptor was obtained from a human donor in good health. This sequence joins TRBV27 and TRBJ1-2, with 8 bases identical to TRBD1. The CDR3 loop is CASSLSLPTGENYGYTF. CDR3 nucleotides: TGTGCCAGCAGTTTATCCCTTCCGACAGGGGAAAACTATGGCTACACCTTC.